This TCR beta chain emerged from a study of cytomegalovirus exposure and HLA in healthy donors. Study-wide results and caveats: Most observed TCR sequences were rare, whereas some public TCRs were detected in many donors. In a later analysis, first-cohort TCR clusters were found to tend to co-occur in the 100 to 150 validation repertoires.

As for this clone: Its antigen is still unknown.

Libraries were prepared by immunoSEQ multiplex PCR; TCRdb keeps only in-frame clonotypes and omits some of them. This sample has about 73,000 clones; 80% to 90% occur once, and the top ten carry about 4.1%. The V end lost 5 bases, the J end lost 6 bases, and 5 bases lay between the germline ends. CDR3 length: 11 amino acids. Germline CDR1 SGHVS, CDR2 FNYEAQ. The chain carries TRBV7-6 and TRBJ2-1; no definite D call. This sequence was found in a woman aged 18-29 years in good health and CMV-seropositive. Specimen: PBMCs. The chain's CDR3 is CASSPGNEQFF. CDR3 in DNA: TGTGCCAGCAGCCCCGGCAATGAGCAGTTCTTC.